The 28 T cell receptor beta chains given below trace back to one sample, sequenced in a study of OX40 agonist ivuxolimab in advanced cancers. The method was the immunoSEQ multiplex PCR assay. TCRdb took over this immuneACCESS table, retaining in-frame rearrangements with V and J assigned. Such tables are incomplete; in checked studies, under half of the missing clones stem from an unresolved V gene, and the remainder is unexplained. This sample has tens of thousands of clones in its table, and roughly nine tenths of those were observed once. The top ten clones comprise roughly 0.33% of the sample. The specimen comprised CD4+ or CD8+ T cells sorted from blood, sampled in a trial of the OX40 agonist ivuxolimab. The receptors were sampled from an adult with an advanced solid tumor such as melanoma, head and neck, liver or kidney cancer.

The V call is TRBV11-3, the J call TRBJ2-7; D may be TRBD1 or TRBD2 (5 bases each). CDR1 SGHNT and CDR2 YENEEA come from the germline V gene. V gave up 2 bases and J gave up 4 bases, with 9 bases separating them. The length of the CDR3 is 13 residues. The CDR3 sequence: CASSLQGGYEQYF. CDR3 sequence (DNA): TGTGCCAGCAGCTTACAGGGCGGGTACGAGCAGTACTTC.

In its sample, this clone was seen a few times. The chain combines TRBV2 with TRBJ2-7, with 8 positions matching TRBD1. Trimming at V came to 5 bases and at J to 0 bases, leaving 6 bases not matched to a gene. The CDR3 length is 15 residues. Germline values: CDR1 SNHLY, CDR2 FYNNEI. CDR3 protein: CASSLGQAVSYEQYF. The CDR3 region has the DNA TGTGCCAGCAGTTTGGGACAGGCCGTCTCCTACGAGCAGTACTTC.

This chain links TRBV9 with TRBJ2-1; D not certain. The germline gives CDR1 SGDLS, CDR2 YYNGEE. The CDR3 is 13 amino acids. Between the trimmed V and J ends, which lost 1 base and 9 bases, there was a span of 11 bases. CDR3 amino acids: CASSVSPSLEQFF. CDR3 bases: TGTGCCAGCAGCGTATCCCCCTCCCTTGAGCAGTTCTTC.

Here the CDR3 DNA reads TGTGCCAGCAGCCAAGCGTCAGGGACCCCCTACGAGCAGTACTTC. This translates into CASSQASGTPYEQYF. The rearrangement links TRBV4-2 to TRBJ2-7; D is perhaps TRBD1 or TRBD2 (5 bases each). This CDR3 region has 15 residues. In germline, CDR1 is LGHNA, CDR2 YNFKEQ. With 1 base removed from V and 2 bases from J, the gap between germline ends came to 12 bases.

In its sample, this clone was seen once. In nucleotides, the CDR3 is TGTGCCAGCAGTTACGGGGGTTTGGGCACTGAAGCTTTCTTT. Its protein product is CASSYGGLGTEAFF. J is TRBJ1-1 and V is TRBV6-5; D is perhaps TRBD1 (5 bases). The V and J ends lost 2 bases and 4 bases respectively, with 11 bases between them. The CDR3 length is 14 residues. Germline V lookup: CDR1 MNHEY, CDR2 SVGAGI.

This chain links TRBV18 with TRBJ1-2; 7 bases match TRBD1. This CDR3 contains 13 residues. The V gene's germline CDR1 is KGHSH and CDR2 LQKENI. V gave up 2 bases and J gave up 6 bases; unmatched junction bases: 3. The chain's CDR3 is CASSPRQGHGYTF. The CDR3 DNA reads as TGTGCCAGCTCACCAAGACAGGGTCATGGCTACACCTTC.

The chain combines TRBV9 with TRBJ2-1; TRBD2 aligns across 9 bases. V shed 0 bases, J shed 6 bases, and the junction held 4 bases outside the gene matches. The CDR3 is 15 residues long. Germline V gives CDR1 SGDLS, CDR2 YYNGEE. In DNA, the CDR3 is TGTGCCAGCAGCGTAGGGCGGGAGGGCCCCAATGAGCAGTTCTTC. This sequence encodes CASSVGREGPNEQFF.

V and J are TRBV2 and TRBJ2-2; maybe TRBD1 (6 bases). The V end lost 9 bases, the J end lost 0 bases, and 11 bases lay between the germline ends. The CDR3 is made up of 14 amino acids. Germline CDR1 SNHLY, CDR2 FYNNEI. The CDR3 nucleotides are TGTGCCAGTACGCAGGGGACGAACACCGGGGAGCTGTTTTTT. Translated, it gives CASTQGTNTGELFF.

This chain joins TRBV28 and TRBJ2-3, with 8 nucleotides matching TRBD1. With V trimmed by 4 bases and J by 1 base, 7 bases remained unmatched. This CDR3 is 16 amino acids long. Germline V gene sequence: CDR1 MDHEN, CDR2 SYDVKM. The CDR3 bases are TGTGCCAGCAGTTCCCTCGGACAGGGAGGCACAGATACGCAGTATTTT. It codes for CASSSLGQGGTDTQYF.

The V and J genes are TRBV4-3 and TRBJ1-4, with D maybe TRBD1 (5 bases). This CDR3 comprises 16 residues. Germline CDR1 and CDR2: LGHNA and YSLEER. The V end was cut by 0 bases, the J end by 4 bases, with 12 bases between. CDR3: CASSQDAAGLNEKLFF. The CDR3 DNA is TGCGCCAGCAGCCAAGATGCGGCAGGGCTTAATGAAAAACTGTTTTTT.

The V gene is TRBV18, the J gene TRBJ2-7; the D gene is possibly TRBD1 (6 bases). The CDR3 is made up of 12 amino acids. CDR1 is KGHSH and CDR2 is LQKENI in the germline V gene. V shed 4 bases and J shed 3 bases, with 7 bases lying between them. The CDR3 is CASSLTGYEQYF. The CDR3 nucleotides are TGTGCCAGCTCACTGACAGGCTACGAGCAGTACTTC.

The rearrangement links TRBV19 to TRBJ2-2; the match to TRBD1 covers 8 bases. Trimming at V came to 6 bases and at J to 0 bases, leaving 3 bases not matched to a gene. Germline assignment: CDR1 LNHDA and CDR2 SQIVND (reference sequence). CDR3 length: 15 amino acids. The CDR3 loop reads CASSIQGANTGELFF. The CDR3 DNA reads TGTGCCAGTAGCATACAGGGGGCGAACACCGGGGAGCTGTTTTTT.

This chain uses TRBV5-1 with TRBJ2-3; TRBD1 agrees at 9 bases. Germline CDR1 and CDR2: SGHRS and YFSETQ. This CDR3 region has 14 residues. J gave up 3 bases and V 4 bases, and 3 bases lay outside the gene matches. This chain's CDR3 is CASSRDRDTDTQYF. The CDR3 region has the DNA TGCGCCAGCAGCCGGGACAGGGATACAGATACGCAGTATTTT.

The rearrangement links TRBV9 to TRBJ1-6; weak D call: TRBD1 (5 bases). This CDR3 has 15 amino acids. With 0 bases removed from V and 10 bases from J, the gap between germline ends came to 14 bases. Germline V lookup: CDR1 SGDLS, CDR2 YYNGEE. The CDR3 bases are TGTGCCAGCAGCGTAGAGGTAGGGGTCGGATCACCCCTCCACTTT. Translating it yields CASSVEVGVGSPLHF.

V usage is TRBV2 and J usage is TRBJ1-5; D is undetermined. The length of the CDR3 is 16 residues. CDR1 and CDR2 from the germline V gene are SNHLY and FYNNEI. The V end lost 5 bases, the J end lost 2 bases, and 16 bases lay between the germline ends. In DNA, the CDR3 is TGTGCCAGCAGTCCTCCTCGGATAGGTGGCAATCAGCCCCAGCATTTT. Translated: CASSPPRIGGNQPQHF.

The rearrangement joins TRBV28 to TRBJ2-5; 7 nucleotides agree with TRBD1. This CDR3 contains 15 residues. Germline CDR1 reads MDHEN; CDR2 reads SYDVKM. Germline trimming cut 4 bases from V and 2 bases from J; bases unmatched to any gene: 7. The CDR3 region is CASSSPEGAQETQYF. The CDR3 DNA follows: TGTGCCAGCAGTTCTCCCGAGGGGGCTCAAGAGACCCAGTACTTC.

The CDR3 DNA is TGTGCCAGCAGCCGTTTCGGGGGGGGGCGCGAGCAGTACTTC. Translation gives CASSRFGGGREQYF. This chain uses TRBV5-4 with TRBJ2-7; TRBD2 matches 8 bases. V lost 4 bases, J lost 6 bases, and 9 bases stayed unmatched. Germline assignment: CDR1 SGHNT and CDR2 YYREEE (reference sequence). The CDR3 extends over 14 amino acids. The full variable domain, with the rest looked up from reference TRBV5-4 and TRBJ2-7, is ETGVTQSPTHLIKTRGQQVTLRCSSQSGHNTVSWYQQALGQGPQFIFQYYREEENGRGNFPPRFSGLQFPNYSSELNVNALELDDSALYLCASSRFGGGREQYFGPGTRLTVT.

This rearrangement joins TRBV6-6 to TRBJ2-7; 9 bases are shared with TRBD1. CDR1 and CDR2 from the germline V gene are MNHNY and SVGAGI (reference sequence). Trimming at V came to 5 bases and at J to 2 bases, leaving 1 base not matched to a gene. The CDR3 extends over 13 amino acids. This CDR3 is CASSRDRAYEQYF. CDR3 nucleotide sequence: TGTGCCAGCAGTCGGGACAGGGCCTACGAGCAGTACTTC.

The genes are TRBV19 and TRBJ1-1, with a weak D call TRBD1 (5 bases). Germline V lookup: CDR1 LNHDA, CDR2 SQIVND (reference sequence). V lost 6 bases and J 0 bases, leaving 11 bases between the germline ends. The CDR3 is 14 amino acids. CDR3 in amino acids: CASSMGVLNTEAFF. CDR3 coding DNA: TGTGCCAGTAGCATGGGGGTCCTGAACACTGAAGCTTTCTTT.

The rearrangement uses TRBV29-1 and TRBJ1-2, with 10 bases lining up with TRBD1. The CDR3 spans 12 residues. CDR1 is SQVTM and CDR2 is ANQGSEA in the germline V gene. J was trimmed by 6 bases and V by 5 bases; bases with no gene match: 3. CDR3 sequence (DNA): TGCAGCGTTCTGACAGGGGGCAATGGCTACACCTTC. Its translation is CSVLTGGNGYTF.

The rearrangement links TRBV10-3 to TRBJ1-4; no firm D call. V was trimmed by 3 bases and J by 3 bases, leaving 14 bases between them. The CDR3 is 16 residues long. The V gene's germline CDR1 is ENHRY and CDR2 SYGVKD. The CDR3 nucleotides are TGTGCCATCAGTGATCCCGGGGAGGCGGCTAATGAAAAACTGTTTTTT. Protein: CAISDPGEAANEKLFF.

The chain employs TRBV20-1 and TRBJ2-5, with no clear D. Trimming pared 8 bases from V and 3 bases from J, leaving 10 bases between. CDR3 length: 11 residues. The germline V gene has CDR1 DFQATT and CDR2 SNEGSKA (reference sequence). Written as DNA, the CDR3 is TGCAGTACCGGCCGGGAAGAGACCCAGTACTTC. Translated, it gives CSTGREETQYF.

The rearrangement joins TRBV25-1 to TRBJ2-7; 7 bases match TRBD1. Germline V gene lookup returns CDR1 MGHDK and CDR2 SYGVNS. J lost 3 bases, V lost 6 bases, and 8 bases had no gene match. The CDR3 is made up of 14 amino acids. The DNA of the CDR3 is TGTGCCAGCAGCTTAAATCCAGGGGGCTACGAGCAGTACTTC. This gives the protein CASSLNPGGYEQYF.

The chain employs TRBV5-1 and TRBJ2-2; D possibly corresponds to TRBD1 (5 bases). Germline V gene lookup returns CDR1 SGHRS and CDR2 YFSETQ. The germline V and J ends were trimmed by 0 bases and 1 base, with 10 bases remaining between them. The CDR3 contains 16 residues. CDR3 bases: TGCGCCAGCAGCTTGGTGGCAGGGTTGAACACCGGGGAGCTGTTTTTT. Residues: CASSLVAGLNTGELFF.

The V call is TRBV4-2, the J call TRBJ2-5, with 11 bases that match TRBD1. Per the germline V gene, CDR1 is LGHNA and CDR2 is YNFKEQ. The CDR3 sequence is 15 residues long. The ends lost 8 bases at V and 5 bases at J; junction bases unmatched: 10. CDR3 bases: TGTGCCAGCTCTCTCGGACAGGGGGCGGGGGAGACCCAGTACTTC. It specifies CASSLGQGAGETQYF.

V gene TRBV10-2 combines with J gene TRBJ1-1; possibly TRBD1 for D (5 bases). V dropped 8 bases and J dropped 1 base, with 11 bases sitting between them. The CDR3 is 13 residues long. Germline V gives CDR1 WSHSY, CDR2 SAAADI. DNA of the CDR3: TGCGCCAGCGGGGGGGACGGGAACACTGAAGCTTTCTTT. It specifies CASGGDGNTEAFF.

This clone was seen more than once but under ten times. V is TRBV29-1 and J is TRBJ2-7; 8 bases are a match to TRBD1. The J segment lost 2 bases and the V segment lost 0 bases, leaving 3 bases of the junction unmatched. CDR3 size: 14 residues. Germline CDR1 SQVTM, CDR2 ANQGSEA. CDR3 in DNA: TGCAGCGTTGAAGATAGGGACAGGCCCTACGAGCAGTACTTC. It yields the protein CSVEDRDRPYEQYF.

This chain links TRBV30 with TRBJ1-5; D ambiguous. The CDR3 is made up of 15 amino acids. V was shortened by 0 bases and J by 4 bases, with 13 bases between the two germline ends. Germline-derived CDR1 and CDR2 are GTSNPN and SVGIG (reference sequence). CDR3 in amino acids: CAWSVSAGFNQPQHF. The CDR3 coding sequence is TGTGCCTGGAGTGTGTCGGCAGGTTTTAATCAGCCCCAGCATTTT.